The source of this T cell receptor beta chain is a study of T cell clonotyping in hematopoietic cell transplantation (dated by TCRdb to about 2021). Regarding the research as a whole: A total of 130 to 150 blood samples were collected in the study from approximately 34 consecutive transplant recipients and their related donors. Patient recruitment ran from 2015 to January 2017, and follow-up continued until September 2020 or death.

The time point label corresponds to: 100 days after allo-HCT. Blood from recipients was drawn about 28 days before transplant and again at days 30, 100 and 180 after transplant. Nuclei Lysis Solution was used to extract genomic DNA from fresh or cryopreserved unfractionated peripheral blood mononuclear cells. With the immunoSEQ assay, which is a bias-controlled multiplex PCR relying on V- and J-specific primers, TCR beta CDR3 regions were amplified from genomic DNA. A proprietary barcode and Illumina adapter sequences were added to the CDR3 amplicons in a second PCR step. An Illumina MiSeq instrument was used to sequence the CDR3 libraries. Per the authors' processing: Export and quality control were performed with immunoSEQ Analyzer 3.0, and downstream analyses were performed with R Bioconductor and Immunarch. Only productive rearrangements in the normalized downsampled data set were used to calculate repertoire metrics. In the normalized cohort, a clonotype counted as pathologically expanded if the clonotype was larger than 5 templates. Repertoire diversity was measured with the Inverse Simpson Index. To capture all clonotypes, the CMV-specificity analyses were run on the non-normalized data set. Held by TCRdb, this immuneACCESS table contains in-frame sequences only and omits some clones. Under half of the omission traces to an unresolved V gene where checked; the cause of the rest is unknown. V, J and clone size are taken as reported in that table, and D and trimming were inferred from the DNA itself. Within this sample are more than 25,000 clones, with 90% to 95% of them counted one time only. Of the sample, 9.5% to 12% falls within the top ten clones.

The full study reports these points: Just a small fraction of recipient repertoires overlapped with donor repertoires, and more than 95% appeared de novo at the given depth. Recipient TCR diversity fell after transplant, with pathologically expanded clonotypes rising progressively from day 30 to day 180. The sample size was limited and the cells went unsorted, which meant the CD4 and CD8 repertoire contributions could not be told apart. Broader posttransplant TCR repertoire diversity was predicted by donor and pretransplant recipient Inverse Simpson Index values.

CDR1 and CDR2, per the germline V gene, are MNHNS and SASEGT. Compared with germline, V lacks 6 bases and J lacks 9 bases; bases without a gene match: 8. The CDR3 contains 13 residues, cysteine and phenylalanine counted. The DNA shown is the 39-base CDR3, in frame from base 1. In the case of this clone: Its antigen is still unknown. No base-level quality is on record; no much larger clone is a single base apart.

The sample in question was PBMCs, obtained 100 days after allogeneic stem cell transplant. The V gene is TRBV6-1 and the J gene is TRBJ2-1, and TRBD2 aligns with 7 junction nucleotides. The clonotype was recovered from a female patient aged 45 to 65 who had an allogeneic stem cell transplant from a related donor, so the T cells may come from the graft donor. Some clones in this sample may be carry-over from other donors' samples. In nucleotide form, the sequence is TGTGCCAGCAGGGGGGGGACCGGGTTTGAGCAGTTCTTC. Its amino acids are CASRGGTGFEQFF.